Presented here are 20 T cell receptor beta chains from one specimen sequenced in a study of cytomegalovirus exposure and HLA in healthy donors. PCR used 60 Vbeta primers and 13 Jbeta primers. TCRdb's copy holds only in-frame clones and misses some; the assay was immunoSEQ multiplex PCR. This table has some 120,000 clones, more than 65% appearing once. Sequencing used PBMCs. The receptors derive from a young man in good health and CMV-seronegative.

The chain links TRBV11-3 to TRBJ2-2, with TRBD1 identical over 8 bases. Germline loops: CDR1 SGHNT, CDR2 YENEEA. The CDR3 is 15 residues long. V lost 6 bases, J lost 5 bases, and 8 bases stayed unmatched. The CDR3 is CASSGQGEGTGELFF. In DNA, the CDR3 is TGTGCCAGCAGTGGACAGGGAGAAGGAACCGGGGAGCTGTTTTTT.

The CDR3 DNA is TGTGCCAGCAGCCAGTTTCAGGGTTACTACGAGCAGTACTTC. Translated: CASSQFQGYYEQYF. V is TRBV14 and J is TRBJ2-7; D is perhaps TRBD1 (5 bases). The CDR3 is 14 residues long. Trimming removed 3 bases from V and 3 bases from J, with 12 bases in between. Germline V gene sequence: CDR1 SGHDN, CDR2 FVKESK.

The chain employs TRBV27 and TRBJ2-5, with 13 bases aligning to TRBD2. The germline V gene encodes CDR1 MNHEY and CDR2 SMNVEV (reference sequence). The CDR3 runs 16 residues. V was pared by 4 bases and J by 1 base, with 3 bases of the junction left unmatched. This CDR3 is CASSSGLAGVQETQYF. CDR3 nucleotide sequence: TGTGCCAGCAGTTCTGGACTAGCGGGGGTCCAAGAGACCCAGTACTTC.

V and J are TRBV2 and TRBJ2-3; TRBD2 aligns across 8 bases. Germline-derived CDR1 and CDR2 are SNHLY and FYNNEI. The CDR3 is 16 residues long. The trim removed 4 bases at V and 2 bases at J, leaving 8 bases unmatched. The CDR3 DNA reads as TGTGCCAGCAGTGGGGTAGCGGGGACCGTCACAGATACGCAGTATTTT. Protein: CASSGVAGTVTDTQYF.

This rearrangement joins TRBV5-1 to TRBJ1-6; TRBD1 aligns across 7 bases. The germline V gene encodes CDR1 SGHRS and CDR2 YFSETQ. This CDR3 contains 15 residues. The V gene end was trimmed by 2 bases and the J gene end by 9 bases; junction bases not matched to a gene: 8. The DNA of the CDR3 is TGCGCCAGCAGCTTCTCCTCGGACAGGCGTTCACCCCTCCACTTT. This sequence encodes CASSFSSDRRSPLHF.

V gene TRBV11-1 combines with J gene TRBJ2-5; 8 bases agree with TRBD2. The germline V gene encodes CDR1 SGHAT and CDR2 FQDESV (reference sequence). Trimming at V came to 3 bases and at J to 5 bases, leaving 5 bases not matched to a gene. The CDR3 has 14 amino acids. The CDR3 is CASSFAGGGETQYF. The CDR3 coding sequence is TGTGCCAGCAGCTTCGCGGGAGGTGGGGAGACCCAGTACTTC.

This chain connects TRBV6-7 to TRBJ2-7, with D possibly being TRBD1 (7 bases). TRBV6-7 is treated as an ORF (open reading frame) with a function not yet certain. V was shortened by 0 bases and J by 1 base, with 13 bases between the two germline ends. The CDR3 runs to 16 residues. The CDR3 loop is CASSYSGRGASYEQYF. CDR3 coding DNA: TGTGCCAGCAGTTACTCGGGCAGGGGGGCATCCTACGAGCAGTACTTC.

The chain uses TRBV19 and TRBJ2-2; 9 bases line up with TRBD1. V shed 1 base and J 6 bases; nucleotides not matched to a gene: 0. Germline V CDR1 and CDR2: LNHDA, SQIVND (reference sequence). The CDR3 sequence is 14 residues long. CDR3 region: CASSIGQGAGELFF. The CDR3 nucleotides read TGTGCCAGTAGTATAGGACAGGGGGCCGGGGAGCTGTTTTTT.

This clone was seen more than once but under ten times. The genes are TRBV5-5 and TRBJ1-5, with D possibly matching TRBD1 (6 bases). The germline V and J ends were trimmed by 4 bases and 5 bases, with 16 bases remaining between them. Germline V lookup: CDR1 SGHKS, CDR2 YYEKEE (reference sequence). The CDR3 is 15 residues long. The CDR3 DNA follows: TGTGCCAGCAGCCCTGTCAAGGGGGATTATCAGCCCCAGCATTTT. It yields the protein CASSPVKGDYQPQHF.

The V and J genes are TRBV5-6 and TRBJ1-1; D is ambiguous. V gave up 4 bases and J gave up 0 bases, with 19 bases separating them. CDR3 length: 17 residues. In germline, CDR1 is SGHDT, CDR2 YYEEEE. The chain's CDR3 is CASSRGWPQLMNTEAFF. CDR3 nucleotide sequence: TGTGCCAGCAGCCGAGGGTGGCCCCAGTTGATGAACACTGAAGCTTTCTTT.

The chain is built from TRBV6-4 and TRBJ1-2, with TRBD1 as a possible D gene (6 bases). V shed 2 bases and J shed 2 bases, with 6 bases lying between them. CDR1 is MRHNA, CDR2 SNTAGT, per germline. CDR3 length: 13 residues. CDR3 bases: TGTGCCAGCAGTGACAGGGGGAACTATGGCTACACCTTC. It yields the protein CASSDRGNYGYTF.

The chain carries TRBV7-3 and TRBJ2-7; D may be TRBD2 (6 bases). The CDR3 totals 15 residues. The germline CDR1 and CDR2 sequences are SGHTA and FQGTGA. The V end lost 5 bases, the J end lost 4 bases, and 18 bases lay between the germline ends. The DNA for the CDR3 is TGTGCCAGCAGCCAAGAACTCGGGACTGATTACGAGCAGTACTTC. As protein: CASSQELGTDYEQYF.

The chain uses TRBV5-1 and TRBJ2-7; 7 bases agree with TRBD1. Germline V lookup: CDR1 SGHRS, CDR2 YFSETQ. CDR3 size: 15 residues. V was clipped by 3 bases and J by 0 bases; unmatched bases: 6. The CDR3 reads CASSSTQGPSYEQYF. The CDR3 DNA follows: TGCGCCAGCAGCTCCACACAGGGGCCCTCCTACGAGCAGTACTTC.

J is TRBJ1-5 and V is TRBV6-6; tentatively, D is TRBD1 (5 bases). V gave up 7 bases and J gave up 6 bases, with 13 bases separating them. CDR1 MNHNY and CDR2 SVGAGI come from the germline V gene (reference sequence). The CDR3 consists of 13 residues. CDR3 sequence (DNA): TGTGCCAGCACCGGGGACTCTTCTCAGCCCCAGCATTTT. Its translation: CASTGDSSQPQHF.

The chain's CDR3 is CASSQGLGQGRYEQYF. The CDR3 nucleotides are TGCGCCAGCAGCCAGGGATTGGGACAGGGGCGATACGAGCAGTACTTC. The chain employs TRBV4-3 and TRBJ2-7, with 10 positions matching TRBD1. The CDR3 is made up of 16 amino acids. CDR1 is LGHNA, CDR2 YSLEER, per germline. Germline trimming cut 3 bases from V and 4 bases from J; bases unmatched to any gene: 9.

The chain links TRBV7-2 to TRBJ1-1, with D perhaps matching TRBD1 (6 bases). CDR3 size: 14 residues. V lost 2 bases and J lost 3, with 10 bases in between. Germline assignment: CDR1 SGHTA and CDR2 FQGNSA. The chain's CDR3 is CASSLSRTDTEAFF. The CDR3 DNA follows: TGTGCCAGCAGCTTATCTAGGACAGACACTGAAGCTTTCTTT.

This chain joins TRBV11-2 and TRBJ2-5, with TRBD1 matching 9 bases. The ends lost 1 base at V and 2 bases at J; junction bases unmatched: 8. This CDR3 region has 17 residues. Germline V CDR1 and CDR2: SGHAT, FQNNGV. In DNA, the CDR3 is TGTGCCAGCAGCTTAGGGGGGACAGGGAGGAAGCAAGAGACCCAGTACTTC. It encodes CASSLGGTGRKQETQYF.

The genes are TRBV2 and TRBJ1-1, with no clear D. Per germline, CDR1 SNHLY and CDR2 FYNNEI. Trimming cost V 6 bases and J 8 bases, with 13 bases left between them. The CDR3 is 12 residues long. For the CDR3, the DNA is TGTGCCAGCAGCCGACACCCGACCGAAGCTTTCTTT. It yields the protein CASSRHPTEAFF.

This rearrangement joins TRBV13 to TRBJ2-1; 10 nucleotides match TRBD1. The germline CDR1 and CDR2 sequences are PRHDT and FYEKMQ (reference sequence). The V and J ends lost 3 bases and 7 bases, in that order; junction bases with no gene match: 3. The CDR3 has 14 amino acids. CDR3 coding DNA: TGTGCCAGCAGCTTGGGGACAGGGGAAAATGAGCAGTTCTTC. Translation: CASSLGTGENEQFF.

The V call is TRBV5-1, the J call TRBJ1-1, with no clear D. The CDR3 covers 15 residues. Deletions cut 0 bases from V and 1 base from J, with 10 bases between. Germline V gives CDR1 SGHRS, CDR2 YFSETQ. The CDR3: CASSLGPVTNTEAFF. The DNA of the CDR3 is TGCGCCAGCAGCTTGGGGCCTGTCACGAACACTGAAGCTTTCTTT.